What follows describes a single T cell receptor beta chain. A sample-barcoded 5' primer and a J-beta primer mix were used in a second PCR of about 6 to 11 cycles. TCRdb reprocessed the 5' RACE reads with MiXCR, giving one entry per CDR3 protein. The sample contains roughly 1,300,000 distinct CDR3 sequences, 59% of which appear only once. The data were obtained in a study of blood T cells in healthy people across ages. J gave up 6 bases and V 7 bases, and 15 bases lay outside the gene matches. CDR1 and CDR2 (germline): MNHEY, SMNVEV (reference sequence). The CDR3 runs to 16 residues. The donors, aged about 6 to 100, were healthy Caucasians from Russia.

The receptor was isolated from a man in his late teens or twenties in good health. Sequencing used blood. This sequence joins TRBV27 and TRBJ1-1; 9 bases line up with TRBD1. The CDR3 loop is CASTRGDTGGFAEAFF. Written as DNA, the CDR3 is TGTGCCAGCACCCGGGGGGATACAGGGGGCTTCGCTGAAGCTTTCTTT.